One and the same sample provided the 6 T cell receptor beta chains below, sequenced in a study of OX40 agonist ivuxolimab in advanced cancers. Clones were sequenced by immunoSEQ multiplex PCR, and TCRdb holds only the in-frame ones, with some missing. The table has 80,000 to 100,000 clones, 87% seen once. Source: CD4+ or CD8+ T cells sorted from blood, taken in a trial of the OX40 agonist ivuxolimab. Every receptor here comes from an adult with an advanced solid tumor such as melanoma, head and neck, liver or kidney cancer.

The J gene is TRBJ2-5, the V gene TRBV7-6; no definite D call. V lost 0 bases and J lost 1, with 15 bases in between. Germline loops: CDR1 SGHVS, CDR2 FNYEAQ. The CDR3 has 17 residues. The CDR3 sequence is CASSLASSLTPQETQYF. The CDR3 DNA reads as TGTGCCAGCAGCTTAGCAAGCAGCCTAACCCCCCAAGAGACCCAGTACTTC.

The chain is built from TRBV6-5 and TRBJ1-1, with 7 positions matching TRBD1. CDR1 and CDR2 (germline): MNHEY, SVGAGI. Trimming at V came to 10 bases and at J to 6 bases, leaving 17 bases not matched to a gene. The CDR3 length is 15 residues. The CDR3, as DNA: TGTGCCACCACTACGTATGAACAGGGGAGGGCTGAAGCTTTCTTT. Encoded protein: CATTTYEQGRAEAFF.

This clone was picked up one time. The chain joins TRBV11-1 to TRBJ1-1; D is unresolved. The CDR3 loop spans 15 amino acids. With 7 bases removed from V and 5 bases from J, the gap between germline ends came to 20 bases. Germline values: CDR1 SGHAT, CDR2 FQDESV (reference sequence). Here the CDR3 reads CASTPRLTRGTEAFF. In DNA form, the CDR3 reads TGTGCCAGCACCCCGAGGTTGACTAGAGGGACTGAAGCTTTCTTT. The entire variable domain, with the rest obtained from reference TRBV11-1 and TRBJ1-1, is as follows: EAEVAQSPRYKITEKSQAVAFWCDPISGHATLYWYRQILGQGPELLVQFQDESVVDDSQLPKDRFSAERLKGVDSTLKIQPAELGDSAMYLCASTPRLTRGTEAFFGQGTRLTVV.

The chain's CDR3 is CASSRTGTYEQYF. CDR3 DNA sequence: TGTGCCAGCAGCAGGACAGGGACCTACGAGCAGTACTTC. The chain joins TRBV5-4 to TRBJ2-7; 8 bases are a match to TRBD1. In germline, CDR1 is SGHNT, CDR2 YYREEE (reference sequence). The junction had 2 bases not matched to a gene; V was cut back by 4 bases and J by 2 bases. The length of the CDR3 is 13 residues.

About this clone itself: The missing conserved phenylalanine or tryptophan at the end of this CDR3 makes a read error likely. This chain connects TRBV6-6 to TRBJ1-6, with no clear D. V lost 4 bases and J 8 bases, leaving 6 bases between the germline ends. Germline CDR1 MNHNY, CDR2 SVGAGI (reference sequence). This CDR3 region has 12 residues. The CDR3 here is CASSSGYSPLHL. The CDR3 bases are TGTGCCAGCAGTTCTGGGTATTCACCCCTCCACCTT.

The rearrangement uses TRBV6-5 and TRBJ1-4, with TRBD1 as a possible D gene (6 bases). This CDR3 is built from 12 residues. With 4 bases removed from V and 7 bases from J, the gap between germline ends came to 7 bases. Germline CDR1 and CDR2: MNHEY and SVGAGI. CDR3 sequence: CASSSTGEKLFF. CDR3 nucleotide sequence: TGTGCCAGCAGTTCGACAGGTGAAAAACTGTTTTTT.